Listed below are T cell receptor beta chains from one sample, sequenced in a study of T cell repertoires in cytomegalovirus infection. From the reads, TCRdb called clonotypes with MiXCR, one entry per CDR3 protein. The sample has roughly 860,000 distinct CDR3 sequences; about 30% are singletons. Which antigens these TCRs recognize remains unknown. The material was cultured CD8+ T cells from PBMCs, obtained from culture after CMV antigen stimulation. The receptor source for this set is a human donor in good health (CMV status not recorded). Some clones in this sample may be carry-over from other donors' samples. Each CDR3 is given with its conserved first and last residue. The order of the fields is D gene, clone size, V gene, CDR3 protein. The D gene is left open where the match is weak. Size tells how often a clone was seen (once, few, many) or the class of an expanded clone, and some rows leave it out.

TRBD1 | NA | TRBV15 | CATSRDRGRNTEAFF
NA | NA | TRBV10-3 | CAIRTGVAGTDTQYF
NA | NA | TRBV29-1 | CSVYTGTHYGYTF
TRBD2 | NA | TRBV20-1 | CSARGGLALEQFF
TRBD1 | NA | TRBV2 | CASSGEFGQGRGETQYF
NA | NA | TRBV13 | CASSLGGIKPQHF
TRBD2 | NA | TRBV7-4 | CVSSQTASGSTDTQYF
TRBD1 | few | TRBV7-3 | CASSLRGGAYTGELFF
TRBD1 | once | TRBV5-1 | CASSSGTGYTNEKLFF
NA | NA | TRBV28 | CASSLWDAGSSGANVLTF
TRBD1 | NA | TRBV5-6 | CASSAWDRGGYGYTF
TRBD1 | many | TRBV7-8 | CASRIAPGGANTGELFF
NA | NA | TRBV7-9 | CASSLHSEVVTYEQYF
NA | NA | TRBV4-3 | CASSRGLDYNSPLHF
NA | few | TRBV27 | CANSLSGGVYNQPQHF
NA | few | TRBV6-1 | CASRTGSYEQYF
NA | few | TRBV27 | CASRTNPNTEAFF
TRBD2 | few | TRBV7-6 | CASSPAGMGGNEQFF
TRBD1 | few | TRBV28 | CASSSRQGLYGYTF
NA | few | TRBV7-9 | CASSKGFQAESGYTF
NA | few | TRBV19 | CASSMSEVSVEQYF
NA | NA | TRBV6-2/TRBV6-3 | CASSYLTRVDTQYF
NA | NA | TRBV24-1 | CATSDHSDLAKNIQYF
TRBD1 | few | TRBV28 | CASSPRDRTYNEQFF
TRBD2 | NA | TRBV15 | CVTSRDSGYLYQETQYF